Presented here are 7 T cell receptor beta chains from one specimen sequenced in a study of CD8+CD57+ T cells in acquired aplastic anemia. Genomic DNA served as template for TCR beta VDJ and CDR3 profiling. TCRdb used MiXCR to reprocess the reads, holding one entry per CDR3 protein. The sample has tens of thousands of distinct CDR3 sequences, around 72% seen once. Sample: sorted CD4+, CD8+, or CD8+CD57+ T cells (not recorded which) from PBMCs. The receptors here all came from a human donor in good health, serving as a control.

The chain uses TRBV29-1 and TRBJ1-1; D call uncertain. V shed 4 bases and J shed 2 bases, with 11 bases lying between them. CDR1 is SQVTM, CDR2 ANQGSEA, per germline. There are 13 residues in the CDR3. As DNA, the CDR3 is TGCAGCGTTGGCAGCCTCGCCAACACTGAAGCTTTCTTT. The encoded protein is CSVGSLANTEAFF.

The rearrangement uses TRBV10-3 and TRBJ1-5, with 7 bases lining up with TRBD1. The CDR3 is 12 residues long. J was trimmed by 4 bases and V by 10 bases; bases with no gene match: 4. Germline-derived CDR1 and CDR2 are ENHRY and SYGVKD. The CDR3 is CASTQGNQPQHF. CDR3 coding DNA: TGTGCCAGCACACAGGGGAATCAGCCCCAGCATTTT.

This clonotype was seen a few times. The gene calls are TRBV10-1 and TRBJ1-2; 8 nucleotides agree with TRBD1. V gave up 10 bases and J gave up 2 bases; unmatched junction bases: 6. This CDR3 spans 13 amino acids. The germline gives CDR1 WNHNN, CDR2 SYGVQD (reference sequence). CDR3 in amino acids: CATSDRGNYGYTF. CDR3 coding DNA: TGCGCCACCTCTGACAGGGGAAACTATGGCTACACCTTC.

This clonotype is termed medium-sized (0.01 to 0.1%). V is TRBV15 and J is TRBJ1-5; the match to TRBD1 covers 7 bases. The CDR3 runs 12 residues. Germline V gene data show CDR1 as LNHNV and CDR2 as YYDKDF (reference sequence). Trimming cost V 6 bases and J 11 bases; bases outside gene matches: 7. The CDR3 coding sequence is TGTGCCACCAGGGGAGGGGGCATTTCCCAGCATTTT. Encoded protein: CATRGGGISQHF.

This clonotype appeared a few times. The V call is TRBV30, the J call TRBJ2-7, with a tentative D call TRBD1 (6 bases). The CDR3 covers 11 residues. Germline V gives CDR1 GTSNPN, CDR2 SVGIG (reference sequence). V was cut by 5 bases and J by 3 bases, with 8 bases left in between. DNA of the CDR3: TGTGCCTGGGGGGGCGGCTACGAGCAGTACTTC. Encoded protein: CAWGGGYEQYF.

The chain recombines TRBV3-1 with TRBJ1-6; D remains unclear. This CDR3 has 12 amino acids. Trimming stripped 3 bases from V and 11 bases from J, with 8 bases between. Germline CDR1 reads LGHDT; CDR2 reads YNNKEL (reference sequence). This chain's CDR3 is CASSQGVPPLHF. CDR3 DNA sequence: TGTGCCAGCAGCCAGGGTGTGCCACCCCTCCACTTT.

The V and J genes are TRBV29-1 and TRBJ1-1, with D hard to call. Germline loops: CDR1 SQVTM, CDR2 ANQGSEA. The CDR3 loop spans 14 amino acids. V shed 5 bases and J shed 4 bases, with 17 bases lying between them. CDR3 region: CSVKEENRGTEAFF. Here the CDR3 DNA reads TGCAGCGTTAAGGAGGAGAATCGCGGCACTGAAGCTTTCTTT. Based on the CDR3 plus reference TRBV29-1 and TRBJ1-1, the full variable domain is SAVISQKPSRDICQRGTSLTIQCQVDSQVTMMFWYRQQPGQSLTLIATANQGSEATYESGFVIDKFPISRPNLTFSTLTVSNMSPEDSSIYLCSVKEENRGTEAFFGQGTRLTVV.